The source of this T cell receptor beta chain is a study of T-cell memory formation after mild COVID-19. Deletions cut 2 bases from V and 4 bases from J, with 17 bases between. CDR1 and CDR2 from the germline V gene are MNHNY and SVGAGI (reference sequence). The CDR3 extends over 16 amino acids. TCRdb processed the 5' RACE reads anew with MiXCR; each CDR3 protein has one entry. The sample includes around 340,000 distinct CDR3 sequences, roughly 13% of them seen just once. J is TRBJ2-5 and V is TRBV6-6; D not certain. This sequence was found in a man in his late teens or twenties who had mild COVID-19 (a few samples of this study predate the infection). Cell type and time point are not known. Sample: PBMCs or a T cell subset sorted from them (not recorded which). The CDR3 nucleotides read TGTGCCAGCAGTTACCCACCGACGGTAAAGGGAGAGACCCAGTACTTC. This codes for CASSYPPTVKGETQYF.